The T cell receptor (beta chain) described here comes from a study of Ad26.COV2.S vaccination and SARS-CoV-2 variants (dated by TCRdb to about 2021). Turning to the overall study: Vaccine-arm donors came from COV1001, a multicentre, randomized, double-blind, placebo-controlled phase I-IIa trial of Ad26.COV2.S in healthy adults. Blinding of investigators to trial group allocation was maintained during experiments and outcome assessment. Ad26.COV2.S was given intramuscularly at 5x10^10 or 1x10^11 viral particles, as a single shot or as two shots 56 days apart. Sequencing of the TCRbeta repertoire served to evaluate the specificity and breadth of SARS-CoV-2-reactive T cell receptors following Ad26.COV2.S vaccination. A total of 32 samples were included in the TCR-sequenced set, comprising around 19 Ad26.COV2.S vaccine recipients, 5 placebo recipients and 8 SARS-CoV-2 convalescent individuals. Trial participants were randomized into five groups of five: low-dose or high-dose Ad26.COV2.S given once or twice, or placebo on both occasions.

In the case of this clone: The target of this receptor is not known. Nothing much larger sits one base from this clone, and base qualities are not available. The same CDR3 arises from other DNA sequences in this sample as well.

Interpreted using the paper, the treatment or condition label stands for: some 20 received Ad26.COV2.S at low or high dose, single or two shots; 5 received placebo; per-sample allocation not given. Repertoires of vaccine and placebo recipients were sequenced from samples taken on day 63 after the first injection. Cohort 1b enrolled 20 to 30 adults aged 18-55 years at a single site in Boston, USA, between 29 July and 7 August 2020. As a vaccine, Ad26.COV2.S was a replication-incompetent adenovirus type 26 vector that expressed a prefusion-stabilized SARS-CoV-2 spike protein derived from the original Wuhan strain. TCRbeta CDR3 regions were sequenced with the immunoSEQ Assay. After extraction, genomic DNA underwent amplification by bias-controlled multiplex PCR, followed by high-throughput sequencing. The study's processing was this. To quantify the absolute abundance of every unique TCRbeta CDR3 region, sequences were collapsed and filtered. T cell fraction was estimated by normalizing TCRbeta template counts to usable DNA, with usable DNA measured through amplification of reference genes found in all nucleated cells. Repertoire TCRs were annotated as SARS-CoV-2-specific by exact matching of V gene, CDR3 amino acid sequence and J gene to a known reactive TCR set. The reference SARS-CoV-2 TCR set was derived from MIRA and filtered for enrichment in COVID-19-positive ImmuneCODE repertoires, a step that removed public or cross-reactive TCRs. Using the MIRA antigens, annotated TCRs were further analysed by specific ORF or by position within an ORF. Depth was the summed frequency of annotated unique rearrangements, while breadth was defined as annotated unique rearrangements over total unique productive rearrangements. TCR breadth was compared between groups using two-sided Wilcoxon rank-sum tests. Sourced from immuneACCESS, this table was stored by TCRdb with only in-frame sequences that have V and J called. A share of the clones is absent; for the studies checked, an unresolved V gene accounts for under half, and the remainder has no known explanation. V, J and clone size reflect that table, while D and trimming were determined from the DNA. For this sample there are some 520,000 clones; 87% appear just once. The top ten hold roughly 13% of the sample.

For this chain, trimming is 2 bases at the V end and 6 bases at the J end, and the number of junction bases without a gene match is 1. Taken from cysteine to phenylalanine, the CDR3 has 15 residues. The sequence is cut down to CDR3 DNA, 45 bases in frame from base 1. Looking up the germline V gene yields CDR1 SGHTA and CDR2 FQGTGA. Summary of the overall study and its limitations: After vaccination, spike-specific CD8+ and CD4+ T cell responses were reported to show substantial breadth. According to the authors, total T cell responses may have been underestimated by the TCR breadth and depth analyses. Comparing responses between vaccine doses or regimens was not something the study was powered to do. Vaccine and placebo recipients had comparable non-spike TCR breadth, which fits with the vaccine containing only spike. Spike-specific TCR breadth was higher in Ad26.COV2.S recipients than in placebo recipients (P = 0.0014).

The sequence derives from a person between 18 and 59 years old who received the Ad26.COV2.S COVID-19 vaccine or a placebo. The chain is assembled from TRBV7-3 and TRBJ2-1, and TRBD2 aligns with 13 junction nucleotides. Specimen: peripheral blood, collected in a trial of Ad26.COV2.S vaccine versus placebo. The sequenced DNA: TGTGCCAGCAGCTTAGGACTAGCGGGAGTCAATGAGCAGTTCTTC. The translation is CASSLGLAGVNEQFF.